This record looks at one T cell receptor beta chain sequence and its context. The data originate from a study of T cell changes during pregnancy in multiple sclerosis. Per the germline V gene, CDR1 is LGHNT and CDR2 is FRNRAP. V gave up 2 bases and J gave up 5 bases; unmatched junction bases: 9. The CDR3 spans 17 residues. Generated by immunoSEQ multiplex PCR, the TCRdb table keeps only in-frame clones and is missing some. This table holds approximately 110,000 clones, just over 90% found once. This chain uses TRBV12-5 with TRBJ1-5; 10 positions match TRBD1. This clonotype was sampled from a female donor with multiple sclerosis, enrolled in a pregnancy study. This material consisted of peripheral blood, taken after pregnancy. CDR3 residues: CASGLPLTGTGDQPQHF. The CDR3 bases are TGTGCTAGTGGTTTGCCTCTGACCGGGACAGGGGATCAGCCCCAGCATTTT.